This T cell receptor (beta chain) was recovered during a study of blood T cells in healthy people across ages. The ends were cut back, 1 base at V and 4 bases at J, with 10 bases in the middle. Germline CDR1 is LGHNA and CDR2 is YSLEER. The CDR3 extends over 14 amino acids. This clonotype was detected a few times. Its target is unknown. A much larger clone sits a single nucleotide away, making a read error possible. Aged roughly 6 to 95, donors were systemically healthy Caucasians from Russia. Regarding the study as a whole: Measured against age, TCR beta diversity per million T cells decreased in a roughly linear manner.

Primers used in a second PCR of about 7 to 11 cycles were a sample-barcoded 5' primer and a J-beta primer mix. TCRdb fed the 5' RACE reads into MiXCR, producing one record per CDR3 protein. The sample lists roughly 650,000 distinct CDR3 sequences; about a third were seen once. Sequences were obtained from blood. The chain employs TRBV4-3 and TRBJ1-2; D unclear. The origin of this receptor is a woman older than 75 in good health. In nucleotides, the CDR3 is TGCGCCAGCAGCCAAGCTGACGGATGCTATGGCTACACCTTC. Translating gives CASSQADGCYGYTF.